The 27 T cell receptor beta chains presented below share a single source sample, sequenced in a study of blood T cell repertoires in COVID-19. Here immunoSEQ multiplex PCR was the method, and the copy in TCRdb shows in-frame clones only, minus some. The table records fewer than 250,000 clones, approximately 80% of them present only once. The sample taken for sequencing was PBMCs or T cells enriched from blood (not recorded which). These receptors were taken from a woman aged 40 to 50 with acute COVID-19.

The DNA for the CDR3 is TGTGCCAGCAGCTCTGGGTTCGGGGACACAGGGGAGACCCAGTACTTC. Encoded protein: CASSSGFGDTGETQYF. The J gene is TRBJ2-5, the V gene TRBV7-3; weak D call: TRBD1 (6 bases). Germline V gives CDR1 SGHTA, CDR2 FQGTGA. CDR3 length equals 16 residues. The V gene lost 4 bases and the J gene lost 5 bases, with 20 bases spanning the gap.

The CDR3 region is CAWSFGLDQPQHF. Here the CDR3 DNA reads TGTGCCTGGAGTTTCGGGTTGGATCAGCCCCAGCATTTT. The chain uses TRBV30 and TRBJ1-5; no reliable D call. Germline V gives CDR1 GTSNPN, CDR2 SVGIG (reference sequence). Trimming cost V 2 bases and J 5 bases, with 10 bases left between them. The CDR3 is made up of 13 amino acids.

The CDR3 bases are TGTGCCAGCAGCTTTTTTGGATCGGGGTATGAAAAACTGTTTTTT. As protein: CASSFFGSGYEKLFF. The chain has TRBV7-9 and TRBJ1-4; D call uncertain. Germline V CDR1 and CDR2: SEHNR, FQNEAQ (reference sequence). Trimming removed 3 bases from V and 6 bases from J, with 14 bases in between. This CDR3 contains 15 residues. The variable domain in full, completed from reference TRBV7-9 and TRBJ1-4, reads DTGVSQNPRHKITKRGQNVTFRCDPISEHNRLYWYRQTLGQGPEFLTYFQNEAQLEKSRLLSDRFSAERPKGSFSTLEIQRTEQGDSAMYLCASSFFGSGYEKLFFGSGTQLSVL.

CDR3 nucleotides: TGTGCCAGCAGTCCCCCCTATAATGAAAAACTGTTTTTT. It yields the protein CASSPPYNEKLFF. V is TRBV28 and J is TRBJ1-4, with D unclear. Germline CDR1 reads MDHEN; CDR2 reads SYDVKM. V gave up 5 bases and J gave up 4 bases, with 8 bases separating them. This CDR3 contains 13 residues.

This chain connects TRBV3-1 (or the pseudogene TRBV3-2) to TRBJ1-4, with TRBD1 matching 9 bases. CDR1 and CDR2 (germline): LGHDT, YNNKEL (reference sequence). The junction had 10 bases not matched to a gene; V was cut back by 1 base and J by 10 bases. The CDR3 runs to 16 residues. CDR3 nucleotide sequence: TGTGCCAGCAGCCAAGGGAGGGACAGGGCGATGGGAAAACTGTTTTTT. Its translation: CASSQGRDRAMGKLFF.

This sequence joins TRBV7-9 and TRBJ1-2; 9 nucleotides agree with TRBD1. V gave up 5 bases and J gave up 8 bases; unmatched junction bases: 15. The CDR3 is made up of 16 amino acids. Germline V gives CDR1 SEHNR, CDR2 FQNEAQ (reference sequence). CDR3 bases: TGTGCCAGCAGCCCGACCCGGTTTACAGGGGGCGGCGGCTACACCTTC. Amino acids: CASSPTRFTGGGGYTF.

The rearrangement uses TRBV5-5 and TRBJ2-7, with 8 bases aligning to TRBD1. CDR3 size: 13 residues. After removal of 4 bases from V and 3 bases from J, the junction contained 3 bases not matched to a gene. From germline, CDR1 is SGHKS and CDR2 YYEKEE (reference sequence). CDR3 DNA sequence: TGTGCCAGCAGCAGACAGGGGAACTACGAGCAGTACTTC. Translation: CASSRQGNYEQYF.

This sequence joins TRBV19 and TRBJ1-3; maybe TRBD1 (5 bases). This CDR3 contains 15 residues. V shed 3 bases and J shed 2 bases, with 11 bases lying between them. The germline V gene encodes CDR1 LNHDA and CDR2 SQIVND (reference sequence). For the CDR3, the DNA is TGTGCCAGTAGTATGGGCGGGACGACTGGAAACACCATATATTTT. Translated, it gives CASSMGGTTGNTIYF.

The chain carries TRBV7-2 and TRBJ1-4, with D tentatively TRBD1 (5 bases). Germline V gene sequence: CDR1 SGHTA, CDR2 FQGNSA. Trimming left V 1 base short and J 1 base short, with 7 bases between. The CDR3 length is 15 residues. Here the CDR3 reads CASSLEGITNEKLFF. In DNA, the CDR3 is TGTGCCAGCAGCTTAGAGGGGATAACTAATGAAAAACTGTTTTTT.

The chain links TRBV6-1 to TRBJ2-7; 13 nucleotides match TRBD2. Trimming removed 5 bases from V and 7 bases from J; junction bases left unmatched: 8. The CDR3 is 15 residues long. Germline V CDR1 and CDR2: MNHNS, SASEGT. As DNA, the CDR3 is TGTGCCAGCAGTCCTAGGACTAGCGGGAGAAGAGAGCAGTACTTC. Protein: CASSPRTSGRREQYF.

The V and J genes are TRBV28 and TRBJ1-1; a weak D match, TRBD1 (6 bases). CDR3 length equals 12 residues. Germline V CDR1 and CDR2: MDHEN, SYDVKM. The V end was cut by 6 bases, the J end by 4 bases, with 9 bases between. The CDR3 DNA reads as TGTGCCAGCAGGGAACAGGGCACTGAAGCTTTCTTT. Amino acids: CASREQGTEAFF.

V is TRBV9 and J is TRBJ1-2; D may be TRBD1 (5 bases). CDR3 size: 14 residues. Trimming removed 4 bases at V and 6 bases at J, with 16 bases between. The germline CDR1 and CDR2 sequences are SGDLS and YYNGEE. This chain's CDR3 is CASSLAQGANGYTF. CDR3 DNA: TGTGCCAGCAGCTTAGCCCAAGGGGCAAATGGCTACACCTTC.

V gene TRBV6-5 combines with J gene TRBJ1-1, with a tentative D call TRBD1 (6 bases). V lost 2 bases to trimming and J lost 3 bases, with 10 bases between them. CDR1 and CDR2 (germline): MNHEY, SVGAGI. The CDR3 has 14 amino acids. CDR3: CASSYRDTYTEAFF. CDR3 nucleotide sequence: TGTGCCAGCAGTTACCGGGACACCTACACTGAAGCTTTCTTT.

This clone was observed a single time. The CDR3 nucleotides read TGTGCCAGCAGCGCAAGAGCGGGGGTCCAAGAGACCCAGTACTTC. Residues: CASSARAGVQETQYF. The V and J genes are TRBV7-2 and TRBJ2-5, with 8 positions matching TRBD2. CDR1 is SGHTA, CDR2 FQGNSA, per germline. The CDR3 consists of 15 residues. V lost 5 bases and J lost 1; bases outside the gene matches: 6.

The chain uses TRBV7-8 and TRBJ1-4; 7 bases are shared with TRBD1. Germline CDR1 SGHVS, CDR2 FQNEAQ. The CDR3 has 14 amino acids. After removal of 5 bases from V and 10 bases from J, the junction contained 10 bases not matched to a gene. The CDR3 spells CASSPSRTGRKLFF. The CDR3 DNA is TGTGCCAGCAGCCCTTCTCGGACAGGTCGAAAACTGTTTTTT.

CDR3 residues: CASSLQRDGAGANVLTF. Written as DNA, the CDR3 is TGTGCCAGCAGTTTACAGCGGGATGGGGCCGGGGCCAACGTCCTGACTTTC. This chain connects TRBV28 to TRBJ2-6; 7 bases fit TRBD2. V lost 2 bases to trimming and J lost 4 bases; unmatched junction nucleotides: 8. This CDR3 spans 17 amino acids. Germline V gene data show CDR1 as MDHEN and CDR2 as SYDVKM.

This chain joins TRBV29-1 and TRBJ1-2; no clear D gene. The germline CDR1 and CDR2 sequences are SQVTM and ANQGSEA. This CDR3 contains 13 residues. The ends were cut back, 3 bases at V and 4 bases at J, with 12 bases in the middle. CDR3 nucleotide sequence: TGCAGCGTTGAGAAGGTTGGCGGCTATGGCTACACCTTC. The encoded protein is CSVEKVGGYGYTF.

With regard to this clone: Relative to the germline gene, one junction end is altered; a read error may explain this. The chain carries TRBV3-1 (or the pseudogene TRBV3-2) and TRBJ2-1, with D tentatively TRBD2 (5 bases). Germline V gives CDR1 LGHDT, CDR2 YNNKEL (reference sequence). The CDR3 consists of 16 residues. DNA for the CDR3: TGTGCCAGCAGTCAAGCGGTGGCCAGCGCGTACAATGAGCAGTTCTTC. It is translated as CASSQAVASAYNEQFF.

The J gene is TRBJ1-4, the V gene TRBV5-4, with TRBD1 identical over 9 bases. V trimming: 4 bases; J trimming: 4 bases; junction bases outside the gene matches: 8. CDR3 size: 16 residues. Germline V gene data show CDR1 as SGHNT and CDR2 as YYREEE (reference sequence). CDR3 sequence: CASSTNRGRGNEKLFF. The CDR3 nucleotides are TGTGCCAGCAGCACGAACAGGGGGCGCGGTAATGAAAAACTGTTTTTT.

This chain connects TRBV6-5 to TRBJ1-1; D is unresolved. Trimming took 6 bases from V and 8 from J, leaving 7 bases between them. The CDR3 loop spans 10 amino acids. Germline V gene lookup returns CDR1 MNHEY and CDR2 SVGAGI. Written as DNA, the CDR3 is TGTGCCAGCAGAACCCGGGAAGCTTTCTTT. Translated: CASRTREAFF.

V is TRBV19 and J is TRBJ2-1; 8 bases align to TRBD2. Germline trimming cut 5 bases from V and 4 bases from J; bases unmatched to any gene: 7. The CDR3 covers 15 residues. CDR1 and CDR2 from the germline V gene are LNHDA and SQIVND (reference sequence). CDR3 sequence: CASSDSGGLYNEQFF. DNA of the CDR3: TGTGCCAGTAGTGACTCGGGGGGGTTATACAATGAGCAGTTCTTC.

The CDR3 DNA sequence: TGTGCCAGCAGCGAAGGGACAACGGGGACCCAGTACTTC. Protein sequence: CASSEGTTGTQYF. This chain joins TRBV7-3 and TRBJ2-5; a possible D gene is TRBD1 (6 bases). CDR1 is SGHTA, CDR2 FQGTGA, per germline. The V end lost 5 bases, the J end lost 7 bases, and 14 bases lay between the germline ends. The CDR3 totals 13 residues. Supplemented by reference TRBV7-3 and TRBJ2-5, the full variable domain reads GAGVSQTPSNKVTEKGKYVELRCDPISGHTALYWYRQSLGQGPEFLIYFQGTGAADDSGLPNDRFFAVRPEGSVSTLKIQRTERGDSAVYLCASSEGTTGTQYFGPGTRLLVL.

Only one count was recorded for this clone. This chain uses TRBV14 with TRBJ2-7; perhaps TRBD2 as D (6 bases). V was trimmed by 4 bases and J by 9 bases, leaving 22 bases between them. This CDR3 is 15 amino acids long. Germline lookup yields CDR1 SGHDN and CDR2 FVKESK. CDR3: CASSPNRLGVVGQYF. CDR3 nucleotide sequence: TGTGCCAGCAGCCCGAACCGACTAGGGGTCGTAGGGCAGTACTTC.

V and J are TRBV6-2 or TRBV6-3 and TRBJ1-1; D gene unclear. The germline V gene encodes CDR1 MNHEY and CDR2 SVGEGT. V lost 3 bases, J lost 11 bases, and 10 bases lay in between. There are 11 residues in the CDR3. The CDR3 region is CASSYLRLAFF. In DNA, the CDR3 is TGTGCCAGCAGTTATCTCCGACTCGCTTTCTTT.

CDR3 residues: CAISDGLAGGPSTQYF. Written as DNA, the CDR3 is TGTGCCATCAGTGATGGTCTAGCGGGGGGTCCTTCGACCCAGTACTTC. The V call is TRBV10-3, the J call TRBJ2-5; 11 nucleotides line up with TRBD2. Looked up from germline, CDR1 is ENHRY and CDR2 is SYGVKD. The length of the CDR3 is 16 residues. Trimming took 3 bases from V and 7 from J; bases not matched to a gene: 10.

In its sample, this clone was seen many times. The chain uses TRBV4-3 and TRBJ2-7; weak D call: TRBD1 (5 bases). Germline V gene lookup returns CDR1 LGHNA and CDR2 YSLEER. The CDR3 is 14 amino acids. Trimming stripped 0 bases from V and 3 bases from J, with 9 bases between. CDR3 region: CASSQESRDYEQYF. CDR3 nucleotide sequence: TGCGCCAGCAGCCAAGAATCCAGGGACTACGAGCAGTACTTC.

This chain joins TRBV4-2 and TRBJ2-5, with a weak D call TRBD2 (7 bases). V lost 1 base and J 4 bases, leaving 22 bases between the germline ends. The CDR3 extends over 18 amino acids. CDR1 is LGHNA, CDR2 YNFKEQ, per germline. Written as DNA, the CDR3 is TGTGCCAGCAGCCAAGTAGGATCCGGGGGGCCGTTACGAGAGACCCAGTACTTC. This gives the protein CASSQVGSGGPLRETQYF.